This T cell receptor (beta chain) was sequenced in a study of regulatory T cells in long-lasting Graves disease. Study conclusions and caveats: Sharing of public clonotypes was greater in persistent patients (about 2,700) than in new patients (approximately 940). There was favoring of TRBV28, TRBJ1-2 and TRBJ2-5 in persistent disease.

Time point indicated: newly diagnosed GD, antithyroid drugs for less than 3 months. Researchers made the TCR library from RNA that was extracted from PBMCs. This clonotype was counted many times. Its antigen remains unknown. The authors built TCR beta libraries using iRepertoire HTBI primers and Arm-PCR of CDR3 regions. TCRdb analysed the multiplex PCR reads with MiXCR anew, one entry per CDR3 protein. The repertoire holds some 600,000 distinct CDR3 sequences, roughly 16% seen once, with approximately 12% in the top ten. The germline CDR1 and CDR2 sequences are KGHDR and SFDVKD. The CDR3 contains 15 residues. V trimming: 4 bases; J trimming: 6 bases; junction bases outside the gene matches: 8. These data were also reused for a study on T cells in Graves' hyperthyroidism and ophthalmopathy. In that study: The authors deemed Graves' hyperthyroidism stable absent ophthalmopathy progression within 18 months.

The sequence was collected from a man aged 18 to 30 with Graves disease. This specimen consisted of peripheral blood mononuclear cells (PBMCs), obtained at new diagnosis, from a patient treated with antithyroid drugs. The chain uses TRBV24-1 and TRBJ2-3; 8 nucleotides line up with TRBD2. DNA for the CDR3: TGTGCCACCAGTGAGTCGGGAGGGCTGGGGGATACGCAGTATTTT. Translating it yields CATSESGGLGDTQYF.